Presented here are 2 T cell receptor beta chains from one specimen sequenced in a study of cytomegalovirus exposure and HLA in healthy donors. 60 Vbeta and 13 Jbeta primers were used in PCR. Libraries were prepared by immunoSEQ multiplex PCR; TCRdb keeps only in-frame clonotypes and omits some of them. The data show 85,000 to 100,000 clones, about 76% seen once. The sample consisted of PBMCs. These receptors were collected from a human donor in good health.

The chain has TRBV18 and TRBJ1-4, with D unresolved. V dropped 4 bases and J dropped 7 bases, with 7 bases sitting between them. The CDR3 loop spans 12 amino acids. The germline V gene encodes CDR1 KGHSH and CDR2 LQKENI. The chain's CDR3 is CASSLAGEKLFF. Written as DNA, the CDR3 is TGTGCCAGCTCACTAGCGGGTGAAAAACTGTTTTTT.

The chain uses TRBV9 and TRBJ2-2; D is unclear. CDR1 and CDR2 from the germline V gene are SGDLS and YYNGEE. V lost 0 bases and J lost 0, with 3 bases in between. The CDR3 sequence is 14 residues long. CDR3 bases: TGTGCCAGCAGCGTAGCAGCGAACACCGGGGAGCTGTTTTTT. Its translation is CASSVAANTGELFF.